This is a list of T cell receptor beta chains from one sample in a study of CD8+ T cells in alopecia areata. Produced via immunoSEQ multiplex PCR; TCRdb's table is partial and in-frame only. The top ten clones hold about 12% of a sample with over 100,000 clones, roughly 50% of them seen once. Sample: CD8+ T cells sorted from blood, taken at week 24, from a patient treated with tofacitinib. Source of these receptors: a human donor with alopecia areata. The CDR3 runs from the conserved cysteine through the conserved F or W. The D gene is left open where the match is weak. Size tells how often a clone was seen (once, few, many) or the class of an expanded clone, and some rows leave it out.

j_call: TRBJ1-4
d_call: -
v_call: TRBV19
clone_size: -
cdr3_nt: TGTGCCACGCAGGGATACGAAAAACTGTTTTTT
cdr3_aa: CATQGYEKLFF

j_call: TRBJ2-3
d_call: TRBD2
v_call: TRBV5-6
clone_size: few
cdr3_nt: TGTGCCAGCAGCTACCGAGCGGGGGGCTCTCCTACGCAGTATTTT
cdr3_aa: CASSYRAGGSPTQYF

j_call: TRBJ2-5
d_call: TRBD2
v_call: TRBV4-1
clone_size: few
cdr3_nt: TGCGCCAGCAGCACGGGACTACAAGAGACCCAGTACTTC
cdr3_aa: CASSTGLQETQYF

j_call: TRBJ1-1
d_call: -
v_call: TRBV19
clone_size: once
cdr3_nt: TGTGCCAGTACTCAAGTTGGGCAGGTCGACACTGAAGCTTTCTTT
cdr3_aa: CASTQVGQVDTEAFF

j_call: TRBJ2-7
d_call: TRBD1
v_call: TRBV19
clone_size: -
cdr3_nt: TGTGCCAGTAGTATAGATCCAGCGGACAGGGCCCCCTACGAGCAGTACTTC
cdr3_aa: CASSIDPADRAPYEQYF

j_call: TRBJ1-1
d_call: -
v_call: TRBV13
clone_size: -
cdr3_nt: TGTGCCAGCAGCTTTTTAGGGGCGCGGATTAGAGAAGCTTTCTTT
cdr3_aa: CASSFLGARIREAFF

j_call: TRBJ1-1
d_call: -
v_call: TRBV9
clone_size: -
cdr3_nt: TGTGCCAGCGGCCCGGGCACTGAAGCTTTCTTT
cdr3_aa: CASGPGTEAFF

j_call: TRBJ1-2
d_call: -
v_call: TRBV6-5
clone_size: -
cdr3_nt: TGTGCCAGCAGCTCGGCAGAGGGCTACACCTTC
cdr3_aa: CASSSAEGYTF

j_call: TRBJ2-7
d_call: -
v_call: TRBV7-2
clone_size: -
cdr3_nt: TGTGCCAGCAGCTTAGGTGGGGCAGTGTACTTC
cdr3_aa: CASSLGGAVYF

j_call: TRBJ1-1
d_call: TRBD1
v_call: TRBV5-1
clone_size: -
cdr3_nt: TGCGCCAGCAGCCGACAGGGGACCACTGAAGCTTTCTTT
cdr3_aa: CASSRQGTTEAFF

j_call: TRBJ2-2
d_call: -
v_call: TRBV29-1
clone_size: few
cdr3_nt: TGCAGCGTTGAGGAGGGAGCGAACACCGGGGAGCTGTTTTTT
cdr3_aa: CSVEEGANTGELFF

j_call: TRBJ1-6
d_call: TRBD1
v_call: TRBV4-2
clone_size: -
cdr3_nt: TGTGCCAGCAGCAACACAGGGGAAGGTAATTCACCCCTCCACTTT
cdr3_aa: CASSNTGEGNSPLHF

j_call: TRBJ2-1
d_call: TRBD1
v_call: TRBV11-2
clone_size: -
cdr3_nt: TGTGCCAGCAGCTTCCGGGACAGGGGAGGGAATGAGCAGTTCTTC
cdr3_aa: CASSFRDRGGNEQFF

j_call: TRBJ2-7
d_call: -
v_call: TRBV7-9
clone_size: -
cdr3_nt: TGTGCCAGCAGTCCCTCTACCTGGGGGCTCTCCTACGAGCAGTACTTC
cdr3_aa: CASSPSTWGLSYEQYF

j_call: TRBJ2-7
d_call: -
v_call: TRBV4-1
clone_size: -
cdr3_nt: TGCGCCAGCAGCTTTCGACAGAACTACGAGCAGTACTTC
cdr3_aa: CASSFRQNYEQYF

j_call: TRBJ2-5
d_call: TRBD2
v_call: TRBV5-1
clone_size: once
cdr3_nt: TGCGCCAGCCGCGGGGGGGAAGAGACCCAGTACTTC
cdr3_aa: CASRGGEETQYF

j_call: TRBJ2-7
d_call: TRBD2
v_call: TRBV29-1
clone_size: -
cdr3_nt: TGCAGCGTTGAATTGAGGTCGTCGGGGGGCTACGAGCAGTACTTC
cdr3_aa: CSVELRSSGGYEQYF

j_call: TRBJ1-2
d_call: -
v_call: TRBV9
clone_size: -
cdr3_nt: TGTGCCAGCAGCGTGGGACGGAGTAACTATGGCTACACCTTC
cdr3_aa: CASSVGRSNYGYTF

j_call: TRBJ2-7
d_call: -
v_call: TRBV5-4
clone_size: few
cdr3_nt: TGTGCCAGCAGCGCGCGGGGGCCCCCCTACGAGCAGTACTTC
cdr3_aa: CASSARGPPYEQYF

j_call: TRBJ2-5
d_call: TRBD1
v_call: TRBV28
clone_size: -
cdr3_nt: TGTGCCAGCACCCCAGGGACAGGGGCATCCCAAGAGACCCAGTACTTC
cdr3_aa: CASTPGTGASQETQYF

j_call: TRBJ1-1
d_call: -
v_call: TRBV7-8
clone_size: few
cdr3_nt: TGTGCCAGCAGCTTACACGGGCAGGATCGGACTGAAGCTTTCTTT
cdr3_aa: CASSLHGQDRTEAFF

j_call: TRBJ2-5
d_call: -
v_call: TRBV30
clone_size: -
cdr3_nt: TGTGCCTGGAGTGGACGGACTCAAGAGACCCAGTACTTC
cdr3_aa: CAWSGRTQETQYF

j_call: TRBJ1-1
d_call: -
v_call: TRBV29-1
clone_size: -
cdr3_nt: TGCAGCGTTGTGAAGGGACTTACGGACACTGAAGCTTTCTTT
cdr3_aa: CSVVKGLTDTEAFF

j_call: TRBJ1-1
d_call: -
v_call: TRBV20-1
clone_size: -
cdr3_nt: TGCAGTGCTAGAGACCACACTGAAGCTTTCTTT
cdr3_aa: CSARDHTEAFF

j_call: TRBJ1-2
d_call: TRBD1
v_call: TRBV13
clone_size: -
cdr3_nt: TGTGCCAGCAGCTTGGACGTTCGGACAGGGATGTCGGCTAACTATGGCTACACCTTC
cdr3_aa: CASSLDVRTGMSANYGYTF

j_call: TRBJ1-1
d_call: -
v_call: TRBV5-6
clone_size: -
cdr3_nt: TGTGCCAGCAGCCCGGGCCCGCTTGAGGTGAACACTGAAGCTTTCTTT
cdr3_aa: CASSPGPLEVNTEAFF

j_call: TRBJ2-2
d_call: TRBD1
v_call: TRBV7-9
clone_size: once
cdr3_nt: TGTGCCAGCACCCTTAGTAGGGGACAGGGGGAAACGAACACCGGGGAGCTGTTTTTT
cdr3_aa: CASTLSRGQGETNTGELFF

j_call: TRBJ2-1
d_call: -
v_call: TRBV7-9
clone_size: -
cdr3_nt: TGTGCCAGCAGCCCCTTAGGGCCTTACAATGAGCAGTTCTTC
cdr3_aa: CASSPLGPYNEQFF

j_call: TRBJ1-5
d_call: -
v_call: TRBV4-1
clone_size: -
cdr3_nt: TGCGCCAGCAGCCAAGAAGGGGCGGATCAGCCCCAGCATTTT
cdr3_aa: CASSQEGADQPQHF

j_call: TRBJ1-2
d_call: -
v_call: TRBV7-8
clone_size: few
cdr3_nt: TGTGCCAGCAGCTTAACGGTTGACGGGGCCAATGGCTACACCTTC
cdr3_aa: CASSLTVDGANGYTF

j_call: TRBJ2-7
d_call: -
v_call: TRBV10-3
clone_size: -
cdr3_nt: TGTGCCATCAGTGGGTCTTTAACCATACCCCACGAGCAGTACTTC
cdr3_aa: CAISGSLTIPHEQYF

j_call: TRBJ1-4
d_call: -
v_call: TRBV30
clone_size: -
cdr3_nt: TGTGCCTGGAGTGTTGGCCCTCACCCCCCTAATGAAAAACTGTTTTTT
cdr3_aa: CAWSVGPHPPNEKLFF

j_call: TRBJ2-5
d_call: -
v_call: TRBV7-9
clone_size: medium-sized
cdr3_nt: TGTGCCAGCAGCCCCCGGACACCACAAGAGACCCAGTACTTC
cdr3_aa: CASSPRTPQETQYF

j_call: TRBJ1-1
d_call: TRBD1
v_call: TRBV9
clone_size: -
cdr3_nt: TGTGCCAGCAGCGTAGACTACAGGGGGATGAACACTGAAGCTTTCTTT
cdr3_aa: CASSVDYRGMNTEAFF

j_call: TRBJ1-1
d_call: -
v_call: TRBV5-4
clone_size: -
cdr3_nt: TGTGCCAGCAGCCCTGAGCGAACTGAAGCTTTCTTT
cdr3_aa: CASSPERTEAFF

j_call: TRBJ1-2
d_call: -
v_call: TRBV6-1
clone_size: -
cdr3_nt: TGTGCCAGCAGTGAGCCCAGGGGACGGGGCTACACCTTC
cdr3_aa: CASSEPRGRGYTF

j_call: TRBJ2-5
d_call: -
v_call: TRBV7-9
clone_size: -
cdr3_nt: TGTGCCAGCAGCCCAGTTAAGGGATCGGTAGAGACCCAGTACTTC
cdr3_aa: CASSPVKGSVETQYF

j_call: TRBJ2-3
d_call: TRBD2
v_call: TRBV27
clone_size: -
cdr3_nt: TGTGCCAGCAGTTTGGAGCGGGGGAACACAGATACGCAGTATTTT
cdr3_aa: CASSLERGNTDTQYF

j_call: TRBJ2-3
d_call: -
v_call: TRBV6-5
clone_size: -
cdr3_nt: TGTGCCAGCAGACTCACGGGGGGCCGGCCAGATACGCAGTATTTT
cdr3_aa: CASRLTGGRPDTQYF

j_call: TRBJ1-5
d_call: TRBD1
v_call: TRBV28
clone_size: -
cdr3_nt: TGTGCCAGTAGCCTTAACCGTCCGTCGGTCCGAGGACAGGGGACGCCCCAGCATTTT
cdr3_aa: CASSLNRPSVRGQGTPQHF

j_call: TRBJ2-3
d_call: -
v_call: TRBV9
clone_size: -
cdr3_nt: TGTGCCAGCAGCGTAGAGCCGTGGACATCTAGCACAGATACGCAGTATTTT
cdr3_aa: CASSVEPWTSSTDTQYF